The 4 T cell receptor beta chains reported below all come from one sample, sequenced in a study of technical replicates of blood from a few donors. This table comes from immunoSEQ multiplex PCR, and its TCRdb copy is limited to in-frame clones, with some not included. The sample lists around 73,000 clones, more than 85% occurring once. Specimen: PBMCs. The receptors come from a human donor in good health. Some clones in this sample may be carry-over from other donors' samples.

The gene calls are TRBV15 and TRBJ1-1; D not certain. Trimming stripped 0 bases from V and 1 base from J, with 6 bases between. This CDR3 has 14 amino acids. Germline V gene sequence: CDR1 LNHNV, CDR2 YYDKDF (reference sequence). CDR3 bases: TGTGCCACCAGCAGAGATGGCAGGAACACTGAAGCTTTCTTT. This translates into CATSRDGRNTEAFF.

The genes are TRBV15 and TRBJ1-6; 7 bases fit TRBD1. CDR3 length: 16 residues. Per germline, CDR1 LNHNV and CDR2 YYDKDF (reference sequence). The trim removed 2 bases at V and 5 bases at J, leaving 6 bases unmatched. CDR3 sequence (DNA): TGTGCCACCAGCAGATTCCGGGACAGCGATAATTCACCCCTCCACTTT. This gives the protein CATSRFRDSDNSPLHF.

In DNA form, the CDR3 reads TGCAGCGTTGATTATGCAGGACAGACTCTTGGTACTGAAGCTTTCTTT. Translation: CSVDYAGQTLGTEAFF. The chain employs TRBV29-1 and TRBJ1-1; TRBD1 might be the D (6 bases). Trimming pared 3 bases from V and 5 bases from J, leaving 22 bases between. Germline lookup yields CDR1 SQVTM and CDR2 ANQGSEA. The CDR3 contains 16 residues. Filled out from reference TRBV29-1 and TRBJ1-1, the complete variable domain reads SAVISQKPSRDICQRGTSLTIQCQVDSQVTMMFWYRQQPGQSLTLIATANQGSEATYESGFVIDKFPISRPNLTFSTLTVSNMSPEDSSIYLCSVDYAGQTLGTEAFFGQGTRLTVV.

As DNA, the CDR3 is TGTGCCAGCAGCGTGGGTATGGGCTCGGAAGAGACCCAGTACTTC. Translating it yields CASSVGMGSEETQYF. This chain links TRBV9 with TRBJ2-5; no clear D. CDR1 and CDR2 (germline): SGDLS, YYNGEE. V gave up 2 bases and J gave up 3 bases, with 14 bases separating them. This CDR3 contains 15 residues.